The clone carrying this TCR beta chain was observed a few times. This sample was included in a study of T cell changes during pregnancy in multiple sclerosis. The CDR3 is 16 residues long. The V gene's germline CDR1 is KGHSH and CDR2 LQKENI. V was pared by 2 bases and J by 2 bases, with 15 bases between. The method was immunoSEQ multiplex PCR; TCRdb's version includes in-frame clones alone and lacks a portion of them. The repertoire holds more than 80,000 clones, with around 90% as singletons. The receptor's source is a female donor with multiple sclerosis, enrolled in a pregnancy study. Sequenced here: peripheral blood, sampled after pregnancy. This rearrangement joins TRBV18 to TRBJ2-5; D not certain. The CDR3 here is CASSPFVRTEQETQYF. Here the CDR3 DNA reads TGTGCCAGCTCACCATTCGTGCGAACAGAGCAAGAGACCCAGTACTTC.